These T cell receptor beta chains were read from a single sample in a study of CD8 T cells in ankylosing spondylitis. TCRdb ran MiXCR on the 5' RACE reads and lists one entry per CDR3 protein. In the table there are about 100,000 distinct CDR3 sequences, roughly 8.3% of which are singletons. The sample taken for sequencing was blood, either unsorted or a sorted T cell fraction (not recorded which). The source of these receptors is a male donor with ankylosing spondylitis or in good health (not recorded which). The CDR3 runs from the conserved cysteine through the conserved F or W. The D gene is left open where the match is weak. Expanded clones get a size class; other rows say once, few or many, or leave the size out.

D,J,size,V,CDR3,DNA
-,TRBJ1-4,many,TRBV5-6,CASSLGRVATNEKLFF,TGTGCCAGCAGCCTAGGAAGAGTTGCAACTAATGAAAAACTGTTTTTT
-,TRBJ2-7,-,TRBV20-1,CSARTVRTESYEQYF,TGCAGTGCTAGAACCGTCCGGACAGAATCCTACGAGCAGTACTTC
-,TRBJ1-1,many,TRBV7-2,CASSFGGAEAFF,TGTGCCAGCAGCTTCGGGGGCGCTGAAGCTTTCTTT
TRBD2,TRBJ2-5,many,TRBV5-6,CASSLALAGGLRKTQYF,TGTGCCAGCAGCTTGGCTCTAGCGGGGGGTCTCCGGAAGACCCAGTACTTC
-,TRBJ2-3,many,TRBV29-1,CSVGTETDTQYF,TGCAGCGTTGGGACAGAAACAGATACGCAGTATTTT
TRBD2,TRBJ2-2,many,TRBV5-5,CASSFLAGVDTGELFF,TGTGCCAGCAGCTTTCTAGCGGGAGTCGACACCGGGGAGCTGTTTTTT
TRBD1,TRBJ1-1,few,TRBV18,CASSRQGMNTEAFF,TGTGCCAGCTCACGACAGGGGATGAACACTGAAGCTTTCTTT
-,TRBJ1-2,-,TRBV12-3/TRBV12-4,CTSSLRGREAYGYTF,TGTACCAGCAGTTTGAGAGGAAGAGAGGCTTATGGCTACACCTTC
-,TRBJ2-7,many,TRBV20-1,CSAGGEGGAYSYEQYF,TGCAGTGCGGGAGGGGAAGGGGGCGCCTACTCCTACGAGCAGTACTTC
-,TRBJ2-6,many,TRBV2,CASSPGGSGANVLTF,TGTGCCAGCAGCCCTGGGGGATCTGGGGCCAACGTCCTGACTTTC
-,TRBJ2-7,many,TRBV29-1,CSVFDRRTYEQYF,TGCAGCGTTTTCGACAGGCGTACCTACGAGCAGTACTTC
-,TRBJ2-1,many,TRBV7-2,CASSPELAASRYNEQFF,TGTGCCAGCAGTCCCGAGTTGGCGGCAAGCCGGTACAATGAGCAGTTCTTC
-,TRBJ1-2,many,TRBV14,CASSQVVGTNYGYTF,TGTGCCAGCAGCCAGGTTGTGGGGACTAACTATGGCTACACCTTC
TRBD2,TRBJ2-1,many,TRBV20-1,CSARDYAGGSYNEQFF,TGCAGTGCTAGAGATTACGCGGGGGGGTCCTACAATGAGCAGTTCTTC
-,TRBJ1-1,many,TRBV5-1,CASSAIGGANPEAFF,TGCGCCAGCAGCGCAATAGGGGGGGCTAACCCTGAAGCTTTCTTT
-,TRBJ1-1,few,TRBV30,CASRGFTEAFF,TGTGCCTCGAGGGGGTTCACTGAAGCTTTCTTT
-,TRBJ1-6,many,TRBV10-3,CAIRQNYNSPLHF,TGTGCCATCAGACAGAATTATAATTCACCCCTCCACTTT
-,TRBJ2-3,many,TRBV7-9,CASSFSDTQYF,TGTGCCAGCAGTTTTTCAGATACGCAGTATTTT
TRBD2,TRBJ2-1,many,TRBV25-1,CASSAGLWREWNEQFF,TGTGCCAGCAGTGCAGGGTTGTGGCGGGAGTGGAATGAGCAGTTCTTC
-,TRBJ2-5,-,TRBV2,CASSFLTEKETQYF,TGTGCCAGCAGTTTCCTGACGGAGAAAGAGACCCAGTACTTC
TRBD2,TRBJ2-3,many,TRBV6-5,CASSYSERGGTDTQYF,TGTGCCAGCAGTTACTCGGAACGGGGGGGCACAGATACGCAGTATTTT
-,TRBJ2-7,many,TRBV20-1,CSARDRSVSLYEQYF,TGCAGTGCTAGAGATAGAAGCGTTTCGTTATACGAGCAGTACTTC
-,TRBJ2-6,many,TRBV21-1,CASPQGARGANVLTF,TGTGCCAGCCCCCAGGGGGCGCGTGGGGCCAACGTCCTGACTTTC
TRBD1,TRBJ2-7,many,TRBV10-2,CASSGDRGHPYEQYF,TGCGCCAGCAGTGGGGACAGAGGGCATCCCTACGAGCAGTACTTC
-,TRBJ2-3,few,TRBV11-2,CASSLAPTRDSRDTQYF,TGTGCCAGCAGCTTAGCCCCTACTAGAGACTCGCGGGATACGCAGTATTTT
-,TRBJ1-4,-,TRBV29-1,CSVEIGGTNEKLFF,TGCAGCGTTGAAATAGGGGGAACTAATGAAAAACTGTTTTTT
TRBD1,TRBJ2-2,many,TRBV29-1,CSVEDGTGVTGELFF,TGCAGCGTTGAAGACGGGACAGGGGTCACCGGGGAGCTGTTTTTT
TRBD1,TRBJ1-1,few,TRBV7-9,CASSTTGGPEAFF,TGTGCCAGCAGCACGACAGGGGGGCCTGAAGCTTTCTTT
-,TRBJ1-1,many,TRBV20-1,CSAMPLNTEAFF,TGCAGTGCTATGCCCCTGAACACTGAAGCTTTCTTT
-,TRBJ2-7,many,TRBV4-2,CASSRGREEEQYF,TGTGCCAGCAGCCGGGGTCGGGAAGAGGAGCAGTACTTC
TRBD1,TRBJ2-7,many,TRBV12-3/TRBV12-4,CASSRGTGGPGEQYF,TGTGCCAGCAGCCGTGGGACAGGGGGGCCGGGCGAGCAGTACTTC
-,TRBJ1-1,many,TRBV20-1,CSASGGMNTEAFF,TGCAGTGCTAGTGGTGGCATGAACACTGAAGCTTTCTTT
TRBD1,TRBJ1-2,few,TRBV6-2/TRBV6-3,CASSYSGQGYGYTF,TGTGCCAGCAGTTACTCGGGACAGGGGTATGGCTACACCTTC
-,TRBJ2-1,many,TRBV5-1,CASSLVTGLGNEQFF,TGCGCCAGCAGCTTGGTTACAGGCCTTGGGAATGAGCAGTTCTTC
TRBD1,TRBJ2-1,many,TRBV29-1,CSVETGANEQFF,TGCAGCGTTGAGACAGGGGCCAATGAGCAGTTCTTC
-,TRBJ1-1,-,TRBV5-1,CASRIENTEAFF,TGCGCCAGCAGAATAGAAAACACTGAAGCTTTCTTT
-,TRBJ2-7,many,TRBV4-3,CASSQGTSYEQYF,TGCGCCAGCAGCCAGGGCACATCCTACGAGCAGTACTTC
-,TRBJ2-3,few,TRBV10-1,CASSERGAPDTQYF,TGCGCCAGCAGTGAGCGTGGAGCCCCAGATACGCAGTATTTT
TRBD1,TRBJ2-2,many,TRBV19,CASSIRGQVANTGELFF,TGTGCCAGTAGTATACGAGGACAGGTTGCGAACACCGGGGAGCTGTTTTTT
TRBD2,TRBJ2-1,many,TRBV12-3/TRBV12-4,CASRSPSGSSYNEQFF,TGTGCCAGCAGGTCGCCTAGCGGTAGCTCCTACAATGAGCAGTTCTTC
TRBD1,TRBJ1-3,few,TRBV7-2,CASSFDLGQGRGNTIYF,TGTGCCAGCAGCTTCGACTTGGGACAGGGGCGAGGAAACACCATATATTTT
-,TRBJ1-1,many,TRBV12-5,CASDQETGTEAFF,TGTGCTAGTGACCAGGAGACGGGTACTGAAGCTTTCTTT
-,TRBJ1-3,-,TRBV7-6,CASSMGPLSGNTIYF,TGTGCCAGCAGCATGGGACCGCTCTCTGGAAACACCATATATTTT
TRBD2,TRBJ2-1,many,TRBV4-3,CASSQDTLAGAYNEQFF,TGCGCCAGCAGCCAAGACACACTAGCGGGCGCCTACAATGAGCAGTTCTTC
-,TRBJ2-1,-,TRBV27,CASRGGGRSYNEQFF,TGTGCCAGCAGAGGCGGGGGCAGGTCCTACAATGAGCAGTTCTTC
-,TRBJ2-3,many,TRBV20-1,CSATGLQDTQYF,TGCAGTGCTACAGGACTCCAAGATACGCAGTATTTT
-,TRBJ2-7,many,TRBV5-1,CASSPGLSYEQYF,TGCGCCAGCAGCCCCGGACTTTCCTACGAGCAGTACTTC
-,TRBJ1-2,many,TRBV5-1,CASSDTGGAKYGYTF,TGCGCCAGCAGCGACACGGGGGGCGCAAAATATGGCTACACCTTC
TRBD2,TRBJ2-1,-,TRBV11-2,CASSLAAGESRNEQFF,TGTGCCAGCAGCTTAGCAGCGGGAGAATCGCGGAATGAGCAGTTCTTC
-,TRBJ2-1,few,TRBV7-8,CASSALADFDNEQFF,TGTGCCAGCAGCGCCTTAGCGGATTTCGACAATGAGCAGTTCTTC
-,TRBJ2-2,many,TRBV5-1,CASKGSGSVQTDITTGELFF,TGCGCCAGCAAGGGGTCGGGGAGCGTACAGACCGACATAACCACCGGGGAGCTGTTTTTT
-,TRBJ1-5,many,TRBV7-9,CASSRVGNQPQHF,TGTGCCAGCAGCCGAGTTGGCAATCAGCCCCAGCATTTT
-,TRBJ2-3,-,TRBV5-5,CASSLGGSGTDTQYF,TGTGCCAGCAGCTTGGGGGGTAGCGGCACAGATACGCAGTATTTT
-,TRBJ2-5,many,TRBV10-3,CAIRGGVGGETQYF,TGTGCCATCCGCGGCGGGGTCGGAGGAGAGACCCAGTACTTC